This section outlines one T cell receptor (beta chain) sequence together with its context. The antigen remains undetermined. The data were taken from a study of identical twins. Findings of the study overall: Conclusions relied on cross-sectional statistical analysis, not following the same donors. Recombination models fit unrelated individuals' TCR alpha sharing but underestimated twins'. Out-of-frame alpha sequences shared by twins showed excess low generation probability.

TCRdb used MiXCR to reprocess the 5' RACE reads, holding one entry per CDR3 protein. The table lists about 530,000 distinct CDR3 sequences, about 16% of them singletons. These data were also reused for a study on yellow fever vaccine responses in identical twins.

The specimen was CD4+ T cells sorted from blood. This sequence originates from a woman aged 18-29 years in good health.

This CDR3 reads CASSYRPRSSGTYEQYF. In DNA form, the CDR3 reads TGTGCCAGCAGTTACCGGCCTCGGAGTAGCGGAACCTACGAGCAGTACTTC. The rearrangement joins TRBV6-5 to TRBJ2-7; D perhaps matches TRBD2 (6 bases). The germline V gene has CDR1 MNHEY and CDR2 SVGAGI. V was cut by 2 bases and J by 2 bases, with 19 bases left in between. This CDR3 is built from 17 residues.